The clone carrying this T cell receptor beta chain was observed a single time. Germline and junction disagree at one end, which may indicate a read error. The CDR3 contains 15 residues. Germline values: CDR1 SSHAT, CDR2 FNYEAQ (reference sequence). These data are taken from a study of blood T cell repertoires in COVID-19. Background on the study: The United States, Italy and Spain supplied acute and convalescent COVID-19 samples. PBMCs, B-cell-depleted T cells, or T cells provided the cDNA or gDNA that made up the material.

Original processing notes: Using reference gene primer amplification, nucleated cell counts were estimated. Data came from immunoSEQ multiplex PCR; TCRdb stores just in-frame clones and leaves some out. V, J and clone size are those of that table, while D and trimming were read from the DNA. The sample includes more than 95,000 clones, about three quarters of them seen just once. The origin of this receptor is a woman in her 70s with acute or convalescent COVID-19. Sequences were obtained from peripheral blood. The genes are TRBV7-7 and TRBJ2-5; 9 bases line up with TRBD1. The CDR3 loop is CASSSGTGPQETQYF. CDR3 sequence (DNA): TGTGCTAGCAGCTCCGGGACAGGGCCCCAAGAGACCCAGTACTTC.